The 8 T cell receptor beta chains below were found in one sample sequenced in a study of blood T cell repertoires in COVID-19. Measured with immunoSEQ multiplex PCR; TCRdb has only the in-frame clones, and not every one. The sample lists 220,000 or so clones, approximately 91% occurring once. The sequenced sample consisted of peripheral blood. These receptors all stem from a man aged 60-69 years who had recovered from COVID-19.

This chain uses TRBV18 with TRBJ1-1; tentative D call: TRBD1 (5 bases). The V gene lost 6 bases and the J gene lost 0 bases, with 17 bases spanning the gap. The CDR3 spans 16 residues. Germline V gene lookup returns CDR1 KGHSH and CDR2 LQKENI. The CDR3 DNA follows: TGTGCCAGCTCCATCTTTGGCGGGGGACTGAACACTGAAGCTTTCTTT. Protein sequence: CASSIFGGGLNTEAFF.

CDR3 nucleotides: TGTGCCAGCAGCTTCGACAGGCCGAACACCGGGGAGCTGTTTTTT. As protein: CASSFDRPNTGELFF. This sequence joins TRBV7-9 and TRBJ2-2, with D perhaps matching TRBD1 (6 bases). Trimming shortened V by 3 bases and J by 0 bases, and 8 bases separated the two germline ends. The CDR3 is 15 amino acids. Looked up from germline, CDR1 is SEHNR and CDR2 is FQNEAQ (reference sequence).

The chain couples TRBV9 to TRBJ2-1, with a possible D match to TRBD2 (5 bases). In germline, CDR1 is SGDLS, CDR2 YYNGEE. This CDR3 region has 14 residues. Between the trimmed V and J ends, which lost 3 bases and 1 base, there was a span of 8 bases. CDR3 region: CASSAGLSYNEQFF. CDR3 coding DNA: TGTGCCAGCAGCGCCGGACTTTCCTACAATGAGCAGTTCTTC.

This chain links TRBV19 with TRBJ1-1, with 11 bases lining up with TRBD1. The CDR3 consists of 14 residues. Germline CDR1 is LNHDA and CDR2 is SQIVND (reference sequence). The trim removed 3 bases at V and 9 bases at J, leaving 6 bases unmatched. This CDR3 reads CASSIRDRGVQAFF. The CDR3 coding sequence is TGTGCCAGTAGTATCCGGGACAGGGGGGTCCAAGCTTTCTTT.

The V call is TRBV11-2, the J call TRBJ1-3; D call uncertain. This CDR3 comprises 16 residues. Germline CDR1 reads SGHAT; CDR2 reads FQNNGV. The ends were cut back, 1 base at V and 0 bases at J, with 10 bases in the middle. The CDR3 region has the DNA TGTGCCAGCAGCTTAGGCGCAGGTCTCTCTGGAAACACCATATATTTT. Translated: CASSLGAGLSGNTIYF.

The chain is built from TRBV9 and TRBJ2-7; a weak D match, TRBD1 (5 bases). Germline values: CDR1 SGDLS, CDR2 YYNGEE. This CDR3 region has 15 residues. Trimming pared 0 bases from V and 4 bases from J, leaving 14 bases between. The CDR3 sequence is CASSVGPGKQYEQYF. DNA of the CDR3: TGTGCCAGCAGCGTAGGACCAGGGAAGCAATACGAGCAGTACTTC.

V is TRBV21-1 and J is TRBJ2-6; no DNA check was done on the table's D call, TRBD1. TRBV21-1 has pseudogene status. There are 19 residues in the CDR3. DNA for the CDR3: TGTGCCAGCAGCAACTCCCCCAGGGGGCCCAGCTCTGGGGCCAACGTCCTGACTTTC. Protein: CASSNSPRGPSSGANVLTF.

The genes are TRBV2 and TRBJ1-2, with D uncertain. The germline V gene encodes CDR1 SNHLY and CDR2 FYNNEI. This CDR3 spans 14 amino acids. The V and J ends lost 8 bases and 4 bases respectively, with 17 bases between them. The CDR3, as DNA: TGTGCCAGCTGTTTGGACCCCAGCGGCTATGGCTACACCTTC. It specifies CASCLDPSGYGYTF.